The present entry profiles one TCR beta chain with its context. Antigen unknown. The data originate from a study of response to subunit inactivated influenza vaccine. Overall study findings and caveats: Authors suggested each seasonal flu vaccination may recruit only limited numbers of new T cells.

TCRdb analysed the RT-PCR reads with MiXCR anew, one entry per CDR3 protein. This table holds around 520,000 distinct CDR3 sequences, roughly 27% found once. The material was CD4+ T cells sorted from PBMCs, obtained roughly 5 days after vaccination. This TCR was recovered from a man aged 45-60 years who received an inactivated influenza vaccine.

The CDR3 DNA reads as TGTGCCAGCAGCACCTTCGGGGGCTATGGCTACACCTTC. Translating it yields CASSTFGGYGYTF. This chain joins TRBV27 and TRBJ1-2; TRBD1 might be the D (5 bases). V shed 6 bases and J shed 4 bases, with 12 bases lying between them. The CDR3 covers 13 residues. CDR1 and CDR2 (germline): MNHEY, SMNVEV (reference sequence).